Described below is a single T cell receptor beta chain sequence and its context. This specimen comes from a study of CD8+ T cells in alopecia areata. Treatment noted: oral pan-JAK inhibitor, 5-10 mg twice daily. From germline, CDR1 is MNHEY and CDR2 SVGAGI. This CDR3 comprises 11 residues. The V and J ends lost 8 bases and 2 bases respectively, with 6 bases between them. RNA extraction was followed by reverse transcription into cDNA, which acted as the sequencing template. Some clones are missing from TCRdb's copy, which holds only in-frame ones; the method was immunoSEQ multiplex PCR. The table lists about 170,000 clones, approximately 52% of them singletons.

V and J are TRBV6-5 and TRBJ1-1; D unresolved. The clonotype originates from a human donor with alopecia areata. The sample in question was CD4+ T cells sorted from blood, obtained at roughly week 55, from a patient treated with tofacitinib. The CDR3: CASQRNTEAFF. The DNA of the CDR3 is TGTGCCAGCCAGAGAAACACTGAAGCTTTCTTT.